This T cell receptor (beta chain) was sequenced for a study of CD8+CD57+ T cells in acquired aplastic anemia. Study summary: 3.2 ug was the average amount of DNA from sorted CD4+ and CD8+ cells.

With respect to this clonotype: The target antigen is unknown.

Patients chosen for sequencing had shown CD8+CD57+ cell expansion by flow cytometry. Researchers used genomic DNA as the template to profile TCR beta VDJ and CDR3. TCRdb used MiXCR to reprocess the reads, holding one entry per CDR3 protein. The profile shows 160,000 or so distinct CDR3 sequences, over 55% of them singletons. Broader study findings: Sharing between patients and controls was observed for some 27 CD8+ CDR3 sequences.

This TCR derives from a human donor with aplastic anemia. The source material was sorted CD4+, CD8+, or CD8+CD57+ T cells (not recorded which) from PBMCs.

CDR3 nucleotide sequence: TGTGCCAGCAGGGATAGCGGGCCGAGCTCCTACAATGAGCAGTTCTTC. The encoded protein is CASRDSGPSSYNEQFF. The chain recombines TRBV7-3 with TRBJ2-1, with 7 nucleotides matching TRBD2. CDR3 length: 16 residues. Per germline, CDR1 SGHTA and CDR2 FQGTGA. The V segment lost 6 bases and the J segment 0 bases; nucleotides outside the gene matches: 8.